These 27 T cell receptor beta chains were sequenced from one sample in a study of molecular identifiers for immune sequencing clone quantification. Each CDR3 protein gets one entry after TCRdb re-called the PCR reads with MiXCR. The table includes some 66,000 distinct CDR3 sequences, around 20% detected once. The sequencing input was naive CD8+ T cells from blood, with Jurkat cell RNA spiked in. Subset here: FACS-sorted CD8+CD4-CCR7+CD45RA+ naive T cells. The receptors here all came from a human donor in good health. Some libraries in this study had Jurkat cell RNA spiked in.

At least ten counts were recorded for this clonotype. CDR3 DNA sequence: TGCAGCGCCGGACAGCGGGGAACGAACACTGAAGCTTTCTTT. Protein: CSAGQRGTNTEAFF. The chain is built from TRBV29-1 and TRBJ1-1; maybe TRBD1 (6 bases). The CDR3 runs to 14 residues. Trimming took off 7 bases at V and 1 base at J, with 16 bases between the two ends. Looked up from germline, CDR1 is SQVTM and CDR2 is ANQGSEA. Variable domain in full (rest from reference TRBV29-1 and TRBJ1-1): SAVISQKPSRDICQRGTSLTIQCQVDSQVTMMFWYRQQPGQSLTLIATANQGSEATYESGFVIDKFPISRPNLTFSTLTVSNMSPEDSSIYLCSAGQRGTNTEAFFGQGTRLTVV.

The gene calls are TRBV10-1 and TRBJ2-3, with D unresolved. This CDR3 contains 13 residues. Looked up from germline, CDR1 is WNHNN and CDR2 is SYGVQD (reference sequence). V lost 4 bases and J lost 0, with 5 bases in between. The CDR3 sequence is CASSAGSTDTQYF. CDR3 DNA sequence: TGCGCCAGCAGTGCTGGCAGCACAGATACGCAGTATTTT.

This clonotype was counted many times. V is TRBV4-1 and J is TRBJ2-3, with D unresolved. Trimming pared 0 bases from V and 4 bases from J, leaving 8 bases between. Looked up from germline, CDR1 is MGHRA and CDR2 is YSYEKL. The CDR3 extends over 14 amino acids. CDR3 nucleotides: TGCGCCAGCAGCCAAGAAAAGGTGCCAGATACGCAGTATTTT. This gives the protein CASSQEKVPDTQYF.

This clonotype was recorded many times. V gene TRBV7-3 combines with J gene TRBJ2-2; a possible D gene is TRBD2 (5 bases). The V and J ends lost 5 bases and 1 base respectively, with 17 bases between them. CDR3 length: 17 residues. Germline loops: CDR1 SGHTA, CDR2 FQGTGA. CDR3 in DNA: TGTGCCAGCAGCCCGGCCCCTGGGCGGGTGAACACCGGGGAGCTGTTTTTT. It is translated as CASSPAPGRVNTGELFF.

V and J are TRBV4-3 and TRBJ2-1, with 7 bases matching TRBD2. CDR1 is LGHNA, CDR2 YSLEER, per germline. CDR3 length equals 17 residues. With 2 bases clipped from V and 4 bases from J, the junction kept 11 bases outside the gene matches. This CDR3 reads CASSQLPGTTEYNEQFF. The CDR3 DNA sequence: TGCGCCAGCAGCCAACTTCCCGGGACTACAGAATACAATGAGCAGTTCTTC.

This clonotype has a count of ten or more. The chain employs TRBV20-1 and TRBJ2-7; no reliable D call. Germline CDR1 DFQATT, CDR2 SNEGSKA (reference sequence). Trimming took 5 bases from V and 2 from J, leaving 7 bases between them. CDR3 length: 11 residues. CDR3 nucleotides: TGCAGTGCTCTCCGGGCCTACGAGCAGTACTTC. Translation gives CSALRAYEQYF.

On this clonotype: A much larger clone differs by one base, so this may be a read error. V and J are TRBV27 and TRBJ2-4; D unresolved. Trimming took off 5 bases at V and 5 bases at J, with 19 bases between the two ends. The CDR3 runs 16 residues. Germline assignment: CDR1 MNHEY and CDR2 SMNVEV (reference sequence). The chain's CDR3 is CASSPSQSERQNIQYF. CDR3 bases: TGTGCCAGCAGTCCATCGCAGAGTGAGAGGCAAAACATTCAGTACTTC.

This clonotype was observed at least ten times. This rearrangement joins TRBV27 to TRBJ2-3; 11 nucleotides align to TRBD2. CDR3 length: 17 residues. In germline, CDR1 is MNHEY, CDR2 SMNVEV (reference sequence). Unmatched junction bases numbered 8, after V lost 4 bases and J lost 2 bases. CDR3 sequence: CASSSKGLAVLTDTQYF. CDR3 nucleotide sequence: TGTGCCAGCAGTTCGAAGGGACTAGCGGTCCTCACAGATACGCAGTATTTT.

This clonotype has a count of ten or more. The chain combines TRBV4-1 with TRBJ2-7; D call uncertain. V lost 3 bases, J lost 2 bases, and 11 bases lay in between. Germline CDR1 reads MGHRA; CDR2 reads YSYEKL. This CDR3 contains 14 residues. In DNA, the CDR3 is TGCGCCAGCAGCCATAGGTCCGCGGCCTACGAGCAGTACTTC. Translation: CASSHRSAAYEQYF.

This clonotype has a count of ten or more. CDR3 DNA: TGCGCCAGCAGCCCTGAAGGACTGATATTCCAAGAGACCCAGTACTTC. The encoded protein is CASSPEGLIFQETQYF. The chain employs TRBV4-1 and TRBJ2-5, with D maybe TRBD2 (5 bases). Deletions cut 4 bases from V and 1 base from J, with 16 bases between. The CDR3 sequence is 16 residues long. Germline lookup yields CDR1 MGHRA and CDR2 YSYEKL.

This clonotype was detected a few times. The chain carries TRBV12-3 or TRBV12-4 and TRBJ2-5, with TRBD2 identical over 8 bases. The CDR3 is made up of 15 amino acids. V lost 5 bases and J lost 4; bases outside the gene matches: 9. CDR3 DNA sequence: TGTGCCAGCAGTCAGAGCGGGAGTGGTTTAGAGACCCAGTACTTC. Encoded protein: CASSQSGSGLETQYF.

This clonotype was seen repeatedly, ten times or more. The chain joins TRBV7-9 to TRBJ2-3, with 9 nucleotides matching TRBD1. V shed 3 bases and J 5 bases; nucleotides not matched to a gene: 6. Germline CDR1 SEHNR, CDR2 FQNEAQ (reference sequence). CDR3 size: 15 residues. CDR3 DNA: TGTGCCAGCAGCTTTACAGGGGGCGCGGGAGATACGCAGTATTTT. Encoded protein: CASSFTGGAGDTQYF. Drawing the rest from reference TRBV7-9 and TRBJ2-3, the complete variable domain is DTGVSQNPRHKITKRGQNVTFRCDPISEHNRLYWYRQTLGQGPEFLTYFQNEAQLEKSRLLSDRFSAERPKGSFSTLEIQRTEQGDSAMYLCASSFTGGAGDTQYFGPGTRLTVL.

This clonotype was counted many times. The rearrangement uses TRBV7-2 and TRBJ2-3; D may be TRBD2 (6 bases). Germline V gene data show CDR1 as SGHTA and CDR2 as FQGNSA. The CDR3 sequence is 17 residues long. Between the trimmed V and J ends, which lost 2 bases and 4 bases, there was a span of 19 bases. The DNA for the CDR3 is TGTGCCAGCAGCTTATCGAAGTTCTTAGGAGGGTCAGATACGCAGTATTTT. Its translation: CASSLSKFLGGSDTQYF. The full variable domain, its missing parts supplied by reference TRBV7-2 and TRBJ2-3, is GAGVSQSPSNKVTEKGKDVELRCDPISGHTALYWYRQSLGQGLEFLIYFQGNSAPDKSGLPSDRFSAERTGGSVSTLTIQRTQQEDSAVYLCASSLSKFLGGSDTQYFGPGTRLTVL.

This clonotype has at least ten counts. J is TRBJ2-7 and V is TRBV7-2; D perhaps matches TRBD1 (6 bases). Trimming took off 5 bases at V and 3 bases at J, with 14 bases between the two ends. The CDR3 is 14 residues long. The V gene's germline CDR1 is SGHTA and CDR2 FQGNSA. The CDR3 bases are TGTGCCAGCAGCCCCTTTGGGGGCAACTACGAGCAGTACTTC. Residues: CASSPFGGNYEQYF.

The table lists this clonotype with many counts. The CDR3 DNA follows: TGTGCCATCAGTGGGGCTACTGAAGCTTTCTTT. Translation: CAISGATEAFF. The chain joins TRBV10-3 to TRBJ1-1; D unclear. Per the germline V gene, CDR1 is ENHRY and CDR2 is SYGVKD. The ends were cut back, 4 bases at V and 5 bases at J, with 5 bases in the middle. This CDR3 region has 11 residues.

This clonotype was seen a handful of times. This clone may be a read error of a much larger clone one base away. The CDR3 DNA follows: TGTGCCACCAGTGGTGCTGAAACCGCCAGGGCGAACACCGGGGAGCTGTCTTTT. Translating gives CATSGAETARANTGELSF. This chain uses TRBV24-1 with TRBJ2-2; D might be TRBD1 or TRBD2, each matching 5 bases. Per the germline V gene, CDR1 is KGHDR and CDR2 is SFDVKD. This CDR3 has 18 amino acids.

This clonotype came up many times. The chain combines TRBV13 with TRBJ2-5; D gene uncertain. This CDR3 is built from 14 residues. CDR1 and CDR2 (germline): PRHDT, FYEKMQ (reference sequence). V lost 5 bases and J lost 1, with 11 bases in between. The CDR3 DNA reads TGTGCCAGCAGCCTCAGACAAACCCAAGAGACCCAGTACTTC. This encodes CASSLRQTQETQYF.

This clonotype was seen only a few times. The genes are TRBV12-3 or TRBV12-4 and TRBJ1-1; D unclear. The CDR3 spans 13 residues. V lost 6 bases to trimming and J lost 0 bases, with 8 bases between them. CDR3 sequence: CASRGNMNTEAFF. DNA for the CDR3: TGTGCCAGCAGAGGGAACATGAACACTGAAGCTTTCTTT.

This chain links TRBV3-1 with TRBJ1-3; D unresolved. Trimming removed 1 base at V and 4 bases at J, with 11 bases between. This CDR3 has 15 amino acids. The germline V gene has CDR1 LGHDT and CDR2 YNNKEL (reference sequence). The CDR3 loop reads CASSQVVSAGNTIYF. The CDR3 bases are TGTGCCAGCAGCCAAGTTGTTTCGGCAGGAAACACCATATATTTT. The variable domain in full, completed from reference TRBV3-1 and TRBJ1-3, reads DTAVSQTPKYLVTQMGNDKSIKCEQNLGHDTMYWYKQDSKKFLKIMFSYNNKELIINETVPNRFSPKSPDKAHLNLHINSLELGDSAVYFCASSQVVSAGNTIYFGEGSWLTVV.

This clonotype was counted many times. The genes are TRBV20-1 and TRBJ1-5; 7 bases are shared with TRBD1. CDR1 and CDR2 from the germline V gene are DFQATT and SNEGSKA (reference sequence). The CDR3 runs to 15 residues. V was clipped by 4 bases and J by 0 bases; unmatched bases: 6. The CDR3 bases are TGCAGTGCTACCTCGGACAGGTATAGCAATCAGCCCCAGCATTTT. Encoded protein: CSATSDRYSNQPQHF.

Notes on this clonotype: A much larger clone lies a single base off, so this may be a read error. The chain recombines TRBV7-9 with TRBJ2-7; D is undetermined. Trimming removed 11 bases at V and 6 bases at J, with 17 bases between. Looked up from germline, CDR1 is SEHNR and CDR2 is FQNEAQ (reference sequence). The CDR3 is 12 residues long. The chain's CDR3 is CAGSPGSSEQYF. DNA of the CDR3: TGTGCCGGCTCCCCAGGTAGCTCCGAGCAGTACTTC.

This clonotype appeared a few times. The rearrangement links TRBV27 to TRBJ2-3; D gene ambiguous. Per germline, CDR1 MNHEY and CDR2 SMNVEV (reference sequence). CDR3 length equals 14 residues. Trimming shortened V by 2 bases and J by 10 bases, and 16 bases separated the two germline ends. This CDR3 is CASSLGPLNTAQYF. The CDR3 coding sequence is TGTGCCAGCAGTTTAGGGCCGTTAAATACGGCGCAGTATTTT.

This clonotype was counted ten times or more. The chain links TRBV7-2 to TRBJ1-1; no reliable D call. Looked up from germline, CDR1 is SGHTA and CDR2 is FQGNSA. V lost 1 base and J 3 bases, leaving 12 bases between the germline ends. CDR3 size: 15 residues. CDR3 sequence (DNA): TGTGCCAGCAGCTTAGTTTTGGTGTCGGACACTGAAGCTTTCTTT. Its translation is CASSLVLVSDTEAFF. The full variable domain, its missing parts supplied by reference TRBV7-2 and TRBJ1-1, is GAGVSQSPSNKVTEKGKDVELRCDPISGHTALYWYRQSLGQGLEFLIYFQGNSAPDKSGLPSDRFSAERTGGSVSTLTIQRTQQEDSAVYLCASSLVLVSDTEAFFGQGTRLTVV.

This clonotype has a count of ten or more. This sequence joins TRBV6-2 or TRBV6-3 and TRBJ2-1; D gene uncertain. The CDR3 has 12 residues. With 6 bases removed from V and 4 bases from J, the gap between germline ends came to 7 bases. CDR1 is MNHEY and CDR2 is SVGEGT in the germline V gene. In DNA form, the CDR3 reads TGTGCCAGCAGAGTCGGTTACAATGAGCAGTTCTTC. It codes for CASRVGYNEQFF.

V is TRBV2 and J is TRBJ2-7; no clear D gene. Germline V lookup: CDR1 SNHLY, CDR2 FYNNEI. The V gene lost 2 bases and the J gene lost 5 bases, with 7 bases spanning the gap. The CDR3 is 12 amino acids. CDR3 nucleotides: TGTGCCAGCAGTGAACTGGCGCACGAGCAGTACTTC. Translated: CASSELAHEQYF.

This clonotype was counted many times. This sequence joins TRBV7-8 and TRBJ2-7; weak D call: TRBD2 (5 bases). CDR3 length: 15 residues. Germline loops: CDR1 SGHVS, CDR2 FQNEAQ. V was trimmed by 2 bases and J by 0 bases, leaving 11 bases between them. As DNA, the CDR3 is TGTGCCAGCAGCTTATCTAGCCTAAGCTCCTACGAGCAGTACTTC. Translated: CASSLSSLSSYEQYF.

The table lists this clonotype with many counts. The rearrangement uses TRBV15 and TRBJ2-4, with 14 bases lining up with TRBD2. J was trimmed by 9 bases and V by 0 bases; bases with no gene match: 4. This CDR3 has 16 amino acids. The germline V gene has CDR1 LNHNV and CDR2 YYDKDF (reference sequence). CDR3 DNA: TGTGCCACCAGCAGAGATCCTGGACTAGCGGGAGGCATTCAGTACTTC. The encoded protein is CATSRDPGLAGGIQYF.